This T cell receptor beta chain was profiled in a study of cytomegalovirus exposure and HLA in healthy donors. The PCR had 60 Vbeta and 13 Jbeta primers. The method was immunoSEQ multiplex PCR; TCRdb's version includes in-frame clones alone and lacks a portion of them. Of approximately 170,000 clones listed, 65% to 80% are singletons. With 0 bases removed from V and 2 bases from J, the gap between germline ends came to 9 bases. The CDR3 sequence is 14 residues long. The V gene's germline CDR1 is GTSNPN and CDR2 SVGIG (reference sequence). This clonotype was sampled from a man in his thirties or forties in good health and CMV-seropositive. What was sequenced was PBMCs. The chain carries TRBV30 and TRBJ2-3, with D possibly being TRBD1 (6 bases). CDR3 sequence (DNA): TGTGCCTGGAGTGTAGGGGGAGTCACAGATACGCAGTATTTT. It translates to CAWSVGGVTDTQYF.